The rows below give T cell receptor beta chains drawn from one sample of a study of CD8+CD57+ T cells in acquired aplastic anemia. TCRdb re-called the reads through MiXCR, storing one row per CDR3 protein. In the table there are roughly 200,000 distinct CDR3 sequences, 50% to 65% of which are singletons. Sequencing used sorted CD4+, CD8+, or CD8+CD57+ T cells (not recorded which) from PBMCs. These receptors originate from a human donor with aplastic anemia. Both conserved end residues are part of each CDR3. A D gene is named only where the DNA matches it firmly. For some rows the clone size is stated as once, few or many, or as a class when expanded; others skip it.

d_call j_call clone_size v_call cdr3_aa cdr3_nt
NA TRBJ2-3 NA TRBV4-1 CASSRGGAVDTQYF TGCGCCAGCAGCCGAGGGGGGGCCGTAGATACGCAGTATTTT
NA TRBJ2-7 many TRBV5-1 CASSLVLFREQYF TGCGCCAGCAGCTTGGTCTTATTCCGCGAGCAGTACTTC
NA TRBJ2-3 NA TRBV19 CASSIGEQGGQYF TGTGCCAGTAGTATAGGGGAACAGGGAGGGCAGTATTTT
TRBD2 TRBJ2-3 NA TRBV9 CASNGRAGSTTDTQYF TGTGCCAGCAACGGACGAGCGGGGAGTACCACAGATACGCAGTATTTT
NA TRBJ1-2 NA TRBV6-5 CAGITPTGLYGYTF TGTGCCGGCATCACACCCACAGGACTCTATGGCTACACCTTC
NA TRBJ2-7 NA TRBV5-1 CASSFSRQAGEQYF TGCGCCAGCAGCTTTTCTAGACAGGCTGGGGAGCAGTACTTC
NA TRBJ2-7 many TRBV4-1 CASSQVGQGGYEQYF TGCGCCAGCAGCCAAGTAGGTCAGGGTGGCTACGAGCAGTACTTC
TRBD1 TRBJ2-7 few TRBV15 CATNRDRGDEQYF TGTGCCACAAACCGGGACAGGGGGGACGAGCAGTACTTC
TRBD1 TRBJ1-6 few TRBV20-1 CSAGRQGVISPLHF TGCAGTGCAGGGAGGCAGGGGGTAATTTCACCCCTCCACTTT
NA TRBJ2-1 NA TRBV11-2 CASSPFEGGGTYNEQFF TGTGCCAGCAGCCCCTTTGAGGGGGGGGGAACCTACAATGAGCAGTTCTTC
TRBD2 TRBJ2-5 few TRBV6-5 CASSEAGEVETQYF TGTGCCAGCAGTGAAGCGGGGGAGGTAGAGACCCAGTACTTC
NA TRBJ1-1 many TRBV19 CASTPRFRVTEAFF TGTGCCAGTACCCCACGGTTCCGAGTGACTGAAGCTTTCTTT
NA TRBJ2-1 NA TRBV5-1 CASSLDGHSFF TGCGCCAGCAGCTTGGATGGACATTCGTTCTTC
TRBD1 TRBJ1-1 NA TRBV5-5 CASSRDRPPKRNTEAFF TGTGCCAGCAGTCGGGACAGACCTCCCAAAAGGAACACTGAAGCTTTCTTT
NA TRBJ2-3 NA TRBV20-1 CSANAKGGGGGTQYF TGCAGTGCTAACGCTAAAGGGGGTGGGGGAGGTACGCAGTATTTT
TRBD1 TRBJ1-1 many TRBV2 CASSEPHRGEAFF TGTGCCAGCAGTGAACCTCACAGGGGCGAAGCTTTCTTT
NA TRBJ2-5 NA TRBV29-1 CSVGETQYF TGCAGCGTTGGGGAGACCCAGTACTTC
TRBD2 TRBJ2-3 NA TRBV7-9 CASSWSGGGTDTQYF TGTGCCAGCAGCTGGAGCGGGGGGGGCACAGATACGCAGTATTTT
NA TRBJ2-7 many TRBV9 CASSAEPWQSYEQYF TGTGCCAGCAGCGCCGAACCATGGCAGTCCTACGAGCAGTACTTC
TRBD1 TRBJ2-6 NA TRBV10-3 CAISNRQGWNSGANVLTF TGTGCCATCAGTAATCGACAGGGTTGGAACTCTGGGGCCAACGTCCTGACTTTC
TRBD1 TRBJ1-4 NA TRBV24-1 CATSDAPGTGGGEKLFF TGTGCCACCAGTGACGCGCCAGGGACAGGGGGGGGTGAAAAACTGTTTTTT
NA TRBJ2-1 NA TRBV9 CASSVVAVSYNEQFF TGTGCCAGCAGCGTAGTAGCAGTCTCCTACAATGAGCAGTTCTTC
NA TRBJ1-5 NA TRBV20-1 CSARESSSIRAQPQHF TGCAGTGCTAGAGAATCTTCATCCATTCGGGCTCAGCCCCAGCATTTT
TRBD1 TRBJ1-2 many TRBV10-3 CASGNRGNDYGYTF TGTGCCAGCGGAAACAGGGGAAATGACTATGGCTACACCTTC
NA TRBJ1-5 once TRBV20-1 CSATGLISNQPQHF TGCAGTGCTACCGGACTGATTAGCAATCAGCCCCAGCATTTT
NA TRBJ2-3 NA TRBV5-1 CASSVPGLDTQYF TGCGCCAGCAGCGTACCGGGACTTGATACGCAGTATTTT
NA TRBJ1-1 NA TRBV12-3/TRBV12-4 CASSGLDRAEAFF TGTGCCAGCAGTGGGCTGGATCGGGCTGAAGCTTTCTTT
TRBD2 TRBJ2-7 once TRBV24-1 CATRGRDYEQYF TGTGCCACCCGAGGGAGGGACTACGAGCAGTACTTC
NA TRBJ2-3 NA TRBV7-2 CASSPRPGPLRTDTQYF TGTGCCAGCAGCCCACGACCGGGACCCCTACGGACAGATACGCAGTATTTT
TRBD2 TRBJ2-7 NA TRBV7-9 CASSLGPLTGGNEF TGTGCCAGCAGCTTAGGGCCCCTGACGGGAGGGAACGAGTTC